This T cell receptor (beta chain) was obtained from a study of vaccination effects on CD4 cells after COVID-19. Measured with immunoSEQ multiplex PCR; TCRdb has only the in-frame clones, and not every one. Seen here are tens of thousands of clones, roughly 76% observed once, and the top ten hold about 2.4%. The ViraFEST assay expanded antigen-specific CD4+ T cells with viral peptide pools before sequencing. Once cultured for approximately 10 days, the cells underwent separation to obtain CD4+ T cells. Wells of around 2.2 million PBMC each were grown with 10 IU/ml IL-2 and approximately 10 ug/ml peptides. Researchers swapped half the medium for IL-2 medium on both days 3 and 7. Germline V gene sequence: CDR1 KGHSH, CDR2 LQKENI. J was trimmed by 5 bases and V by 2 bases; bases with no gene match: 4. CDR3 size: 16 residues. Only a few counts were recorded for this clone. Its antigen is currently unknown.

Sample: CD4+ T cells from PBMCs cultured with HCoV-229E spike peptides, taken before COVID-19 vaccination. This receptor was taken from a human donor who received a COVID-19 vaccine. The chain employs TRBV18 and TRBJ1-5; 12 bases map to TRBD1. CDR3 nucleotide sequence: TGTGCCAGCTCACCAGGGACAGGGGGCTTAGATCAGCCCCAGCATTTT. It is translated as CASSPGTGGLDQPQHF.